This T cell receptor beta chain comes out of a study of cytomegalovirus exposure and HLA in healthy donors listed by TCRdb under 2017. Regarding the research as a whole: An earlier analysis of approximately 550 of the donors reported roughly 300 Gb of sequence data and around 110 million unique TCR beta sequences from some 180 million T cells. High-throughput TCR immunosequencing, statistical association of individual TCRs with disease status, and machine learning were combined to predict cytomegalovirus infection status. About five DR-DQ haplotypes were handled as single units for association and clustering because linkage in the cohort was strong. Roughly 300 gigabases of sequencing data and roughly 81 million unique TCR sequences made up an early release that covered 500 to 650 HLA-typed donors. Typing coverage differed by locus: A, B, C, DRB1 and DQB1 were typed in roughly 620-640 donors, DQA1 in about 510, DPA1 in around 600, and DPB1 in just under 490. Among approximately 370 genotyped donors of the cohort, an average of about 240,000 unique TCR beta nucleotide sequences was sequenced per donor, of which approximately 18% were non-productive. Donor age, sex, ethnicity and CMV serostatus were compiled alongside the repertoire data. A separate validation cohort of 100 to 150 different subjects was used in addition to the approximately 700-subject first cohort. A later genetic analysis took genome-wide SNP genotypes for 398 of the 666 donors and used that subset as a discovery cohort. Every repertoire in the discovery cohort had been generated on one and the same sequencing platform. The study aimed to test whether cataloging public T cell receptors could reveal signatures of past pathogen exposure. Among the roughly 390 genotyped donors, about 83% belonged to the genetic ancestry cluster associated with self-reported Caucasian donors. An earlier analysis of several hundred of the donors used high-throughput TCR beta sequencing to judge whether each TCR beta V gene segment behaved as functional or pseudogenic. In a later analysis, previously published TCR beta repertoires from several hundred donors were re-analyzed and high-resolution HLA genotyping was added so that TCR occurrence patterns could be studied. The study profiled the T cell repertoires of more than 500 subjects by immunosequencing and related them to cytomegalovirus serostatus. Class I and class II HLA loci were covered by the typing at four-digit resolution. Rather than drawing on any new phenotypic data, the later analysis identified candidate immune exposures from TCR beta sequences and the way those sequences occurred across donors. Here is what the overall study found, with its caveats: The authors suggested that the approach could potentially be extended to other disease states and immunological phenotypes. A later genetic analysis reported fewer N-insertions in productive TCRs among donors in an Asian-associated ancestry cluster than the roughly 700-donor mean. In a later analysis, several top co-occurrence clusters were reported to appear linked to parvovirus B19, influenza, CMV and Epstein-Barr virus. Correlated functional status among segregating V segments might reflect linkage disequilibrium, but an unknown experimental factor could not be ruled out. According to a later analysis, TCR association rates differed among HLA loci, with DRB1 alleles showing the most associated TCRs and HLA-C alleles showing the fewest. The classifier was reported to diagnose cytomegalovirus status with high specificity and sensitivity in both the original and validation cohorts. V-gene and J-gene trimming of TCR beta chains was associated with a missense DCLRE1C variant in a later genetic analysis, and the association was replicated in an independent cohort. Broadly in line with IMGT annotations, most TCR beta V segments showed up in productive rearrangements about 87% or about 30% of the time in an earlier analysis of around 600 of the donors. Specific HLA alleles were associated with 15,000 to 20,000 TCR beta sequences at a false discovery rate of 0.05 in a later analysis. A further reported finding was that TCR beta sequences accurately predicted the HLA-A and HLA-B alleles for most subjects in the first cohort. The only immune exposure information available for the cohort was CMV serostatus. Strong co-occurrence of HLA alleles, especially DR and DQ, made assigning TCR associations to individual alleles difficult. A later analysis found that most CMV-associated TCR beta chains appeared HLA-restricted, with HLA associations seemingly driven largely by CMV exposure. Most TCR sequences were observed very rarely across donors, whereas some public TCRs were present in many individuals. Because HLA typing was missing for some donors at each locus, association tests included only the typed subset. Because counts were too low, about 18 rarely observed V segments, including chromosome 9 orphons, were excluded from the earlier analysis of several hundred of the donors. A cluster of highly shared sequence variants was judged likely to represent a technical artifact of the sequencing pipeline. A later analysis found that HLA-associated TCR beta chains were more clonally expanded and had lower generation probabilities than equally common non-associated chains. Only TCR beta chains were sequenced in this cohort, and the absence of alpha or paired-chain data limited detectable features. Sequencing depth was assumed to be roughly uniform across donors in the presence/absence analyses, though that assumption may not hold. The study gave a list of 150 to 200 TCR beta chains associated with cytomegalovirus. In vitro tests confirmed that three of the cytomegalovirus-associated TCR beta chains recognize cytomegalovirus antigens. Some IMGT-functional V segments, including TRBV6-2 and TRBV6-3, could not be distinguished by the 87-base-pair reads and were therefore excluded.

The cohort was made up of approximately 670 healthy bone marrow donors. At the time of sampling, all cohort members were nominally healthy, though unrecorded immune exposures were likely present. The donor tested CMV seronegative, placing the donor among the roughly 350 seronegative members of the cohort. Every donor gave a peripheral blood sample, and the peripheral blood mononuclear cells from that sample were used for TCR beta sequencing. The Qiagen DNeasy Blood Extraction Kit was used to extract genomic DNA from the blood cell samples. As for this clone: The antigen it binds to is not known. The input lacks base qualities; no much larger clone sits a single base away.

The library was produced with the immunoSEQ multiplex PCR assay. A mixture of 60 forward primers for TCR Vbeta segments and 13 reverse primers for TCR Jbeta segments was used in the multiplex PCR. Amplification of the CDR3 region of rearranged TCR beta genes was performed with a multiplex PCR assay on genomic DNA. The Illumina HiSeq System was used to sequence the amplified TCR beta libraries as 87-base-pair reads. As for the original processing: A later analysis counted tens of millions of unique TCR beta chains across the 700 or so repertoires, and roughly 11 million of these chains were shared by at least two donors. A nearest-neighbor algorithm error-corrected the raw reads and collapsed the reads into unique sequences, merging closely related sequences to remove PCR and sequencing errors. Alignment of CDR3 sequences to IMGT reference sequences was used to assign V, D and J gene segments. For a sequence to be retained, a match of at least six nucleotides was required to both a V gene segment and a J gene segment. Rearrangements were classified as productive when the CDR3 lacked stop codons and remained in frame with V and J, and all other rearrangements were classified as non-productive. Following IMGT convention, CDR3 was defined as the stretch from the second conserved V-encoded cysteine to the conserved J-encoded phenylalanine. The earlier analysis of about 590 of the donors excluded sequences that lacked an unambiguous match to a single V gene segment. An earlier analysis of about 590 of the donors classified V segments as functional when productive rearrangements were above 56.7% and as segregating when the standard deviation between donors was above 5%. A statistical classification framework was built to diagnose cytomegalovirus status from the catalog of TCR beta chain sequences. V and J gene assignment, in a later analysis, came from comparing TCR nucleotide sequences with IMGT/GENE-DB human TR gene sequences. A later analysis assigned CDR3 sequences and most-parsimonious VDJ recombination scenarios with the TCRdist pipeline. A later analysis defined each TCR beta chain by its CDR3 amino acid sequence plus V-gene family, and excluded reads lacking a unique V-gene family. As a way to deal with suspected cross-contamination and a sequencing artifact, a later analysis dropped more than 500 nucleotide sequences that were highly shared and had low generation probability. A later analysis calculated a clonal expansion index for each public chain from normalized within-repertoire ranks of inferred template counts. In a later analysis, generation probabilities were computed with a VDJ recombination model fitted to out-of-frame rearrangements, and the resulting probabilities were checked against IGoR. A later analysis scored TCR-TCR, TCR-HLA and TCR-CMV co-occurrence with hypergeometric tests, applying a repertoire-size bias correction to TCR pairs. A later analysis estimated false discovery rates by permuting HLA or CMV assignments 20 times. In a later analysis, co-occurring TCRs were grouped using DBSCAN, and TCRdist sequence similarity was added for clustering within HLA-allele-positive subsets. Co-occurrence clustering excluded repertoires with fewer than 30,000 or more than 120,000 public chains, plus five with anomalous nucleotide sharing. TCRdb took this table from immuneACCESS and kept in-frame rearrangements with V and J called. Such tables lack part of the clones; where checked against another copy, unresolved V genes explain under half of the gap, and the rest is unexplained. D and trimming were read from the DNA, whereas the V and J calls and clone size are those reported in that table. In this sample the table shows under 150,000 clones, 65% to 80% of which occur a single time. The ten largest clones take up approximately 1.5% of the sample.

The CDR3 sequence holds 14 residues, the cysteine and phenylalanine included. Here the CDR3 DNA is all that survives: 42 bases in frame from base 1. CDR1 SGHDT and CDR2 YYEEEE are derived from the germline V gene. The TCR comes from a woman aged 18-29 years in good health and CMV-seronegative. The rearrangement combines TRBV5-6 with TRBJ2-5, with TRBD1 as a weak D call on 5 bases. With the DNA end fitting TRBJ2-7 better, the J assignment may be wrong. The sample was PBMCs. CDR3 region: CASSLARDPYEQYF. The DNA is TGTGCCAGCAGCTTGGCCAGGGATCCCTACGAGCAGTACTTC.